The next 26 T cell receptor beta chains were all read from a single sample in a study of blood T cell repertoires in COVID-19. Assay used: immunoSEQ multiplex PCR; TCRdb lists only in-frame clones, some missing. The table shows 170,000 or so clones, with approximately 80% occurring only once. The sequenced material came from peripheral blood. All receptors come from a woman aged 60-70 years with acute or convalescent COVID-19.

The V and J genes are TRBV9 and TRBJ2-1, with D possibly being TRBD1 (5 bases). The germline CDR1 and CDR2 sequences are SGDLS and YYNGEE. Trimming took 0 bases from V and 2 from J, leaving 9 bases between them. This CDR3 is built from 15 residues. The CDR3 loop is CASSVDGAAYNEQFF. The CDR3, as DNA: TGTGCCAGCAGCGTAGATGGGGCCGCCTACAATGAGCAGTTCTTC.

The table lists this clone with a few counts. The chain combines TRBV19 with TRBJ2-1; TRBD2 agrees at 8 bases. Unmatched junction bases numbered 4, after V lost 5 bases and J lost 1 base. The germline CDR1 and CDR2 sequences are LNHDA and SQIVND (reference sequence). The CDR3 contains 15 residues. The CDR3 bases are TGTGCCAGTAGTCCTCTAGCGGGTTCCTACAATGAGCAGTTCTTC. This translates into CASSPLAGSYNEQFF.

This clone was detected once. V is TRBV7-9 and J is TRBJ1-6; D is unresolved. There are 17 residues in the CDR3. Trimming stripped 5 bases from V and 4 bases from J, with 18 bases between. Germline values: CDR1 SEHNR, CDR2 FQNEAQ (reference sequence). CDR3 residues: CASSPGGGGRYNSPLHF. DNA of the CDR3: TGTGCCAGCAGCCCCGGAGGAGGCGGGAGATATAATTCACCCCTCCACTTT.

CDR3 amino acids: CASSVTGTGSYEQYF. CDR3 sequence (DNA): TGTGCCAGCAGCGTCACCGGGACAGGATCCTACGAGCAGTACTTC. The V call is TRBV14, the J call TRBJ2-7, with 8 bases lining up with TRBD1. Germline CDR1 is SGHDN and CDR2 is FVKESK. The CDR3 has 15 residues. With V trimmed by 5 bases and J by 1 base, 7 bases remained unmatched.

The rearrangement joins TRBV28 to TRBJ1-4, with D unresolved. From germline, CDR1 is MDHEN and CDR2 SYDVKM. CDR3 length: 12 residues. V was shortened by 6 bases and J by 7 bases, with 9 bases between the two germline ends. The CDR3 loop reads CASSLEGEKLFF. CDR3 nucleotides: TGTGCCAGCAGCCTGGAGGGTGAAAAACTGTTTTTT. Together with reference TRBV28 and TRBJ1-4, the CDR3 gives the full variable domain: DVKVTQSSRYLVKRTGEKVFLECVQDMDHENMFWYRQDPGLGLRLIYFSYDVKMKEKGDIPEGYSVSREKKERFSLILESASTNQTSMYLCASSLEGEKLFFGSGTQLSVL.

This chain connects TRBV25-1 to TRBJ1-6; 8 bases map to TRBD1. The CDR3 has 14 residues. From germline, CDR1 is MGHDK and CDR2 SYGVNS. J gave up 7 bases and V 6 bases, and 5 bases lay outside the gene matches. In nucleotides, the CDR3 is TGTGCCAGCAGCGTTGACAGGGGAAATTCACCCCTCCACTTT. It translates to CASSVDRGNSPLHF.

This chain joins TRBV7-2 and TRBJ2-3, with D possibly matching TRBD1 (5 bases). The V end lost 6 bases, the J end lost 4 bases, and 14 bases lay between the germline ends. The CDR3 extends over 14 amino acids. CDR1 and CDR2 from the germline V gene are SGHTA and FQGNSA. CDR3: CASSYNTGPDTQYF. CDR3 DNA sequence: TGTGCCAGCAGTTATAATACAGGTCCAGATACGCAGTATTTT. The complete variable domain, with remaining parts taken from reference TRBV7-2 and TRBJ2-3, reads GAGVSQSPSNKVTEKGKDVELRCDPISGHTALYWYRQSLGQGLEFLIYFQGNSAPDKSGLPSDRFSAERTGGSVSTLTIQRTQQEDSAVYLCASSYNTGPDTQYFGPGTRLTVL.

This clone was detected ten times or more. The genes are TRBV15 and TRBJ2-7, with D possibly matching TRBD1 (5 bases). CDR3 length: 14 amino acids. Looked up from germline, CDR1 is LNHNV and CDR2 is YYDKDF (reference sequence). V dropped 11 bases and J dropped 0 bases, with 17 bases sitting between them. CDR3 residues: CAAAYSRDSYEQYF. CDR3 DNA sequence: TGTGCCGCAGCGTATTCCAGGGACTCCTACGAGCAGTACTTC.

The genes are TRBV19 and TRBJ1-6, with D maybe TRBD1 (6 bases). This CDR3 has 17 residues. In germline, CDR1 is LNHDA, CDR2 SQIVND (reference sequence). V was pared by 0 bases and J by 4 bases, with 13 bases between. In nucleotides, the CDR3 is TGTGCCAGTAGTATAGATTCGACAGGAGTTTATAATTCACCCCTCCACTTT. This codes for CASSIDSTGVYNSPLHF.

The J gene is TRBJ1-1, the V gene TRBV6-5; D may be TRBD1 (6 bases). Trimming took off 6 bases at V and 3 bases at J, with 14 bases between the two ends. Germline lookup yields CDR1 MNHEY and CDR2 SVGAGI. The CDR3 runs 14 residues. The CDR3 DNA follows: TGTGCCAGCAGGATACAGGGTGTGGACACTGAAGCTTTCTTT. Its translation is CASRIQGVDTEAFF.

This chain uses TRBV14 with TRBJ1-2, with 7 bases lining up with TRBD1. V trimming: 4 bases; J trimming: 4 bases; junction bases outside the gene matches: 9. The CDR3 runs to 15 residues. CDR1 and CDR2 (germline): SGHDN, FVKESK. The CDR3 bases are TGTGCCAGCAGCCCAAGGGGGCTGGGGGGCTATGGCTACACCTTC. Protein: CASSPRGLGGYGYTF.

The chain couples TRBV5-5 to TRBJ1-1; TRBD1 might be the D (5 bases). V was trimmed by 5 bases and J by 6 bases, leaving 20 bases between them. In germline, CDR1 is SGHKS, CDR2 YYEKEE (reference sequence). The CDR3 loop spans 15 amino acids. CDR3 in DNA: TGTGCCAGCAGTTTTCAAGAACCCAGGGTCCCTGAAGCTTTCTTT. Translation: CASSFQEPRVPEAFF.

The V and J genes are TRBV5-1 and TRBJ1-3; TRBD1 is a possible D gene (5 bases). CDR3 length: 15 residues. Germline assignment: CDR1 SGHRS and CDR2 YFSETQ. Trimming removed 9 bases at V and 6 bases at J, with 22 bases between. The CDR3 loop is CATQGYRRWLNTIYF. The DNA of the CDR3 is TGCGCCACCCAGGGTTACAGGCGATGGTTAAACACCATATATTTT.

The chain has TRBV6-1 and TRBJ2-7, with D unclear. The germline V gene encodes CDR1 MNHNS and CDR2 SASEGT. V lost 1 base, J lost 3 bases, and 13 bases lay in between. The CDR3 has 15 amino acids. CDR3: CASSEVRGSSYEQYF. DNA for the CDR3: TGTGCCAGCAGTGAAGTAAGAGGCTCAAGCTACGAGCAGTACTTC.

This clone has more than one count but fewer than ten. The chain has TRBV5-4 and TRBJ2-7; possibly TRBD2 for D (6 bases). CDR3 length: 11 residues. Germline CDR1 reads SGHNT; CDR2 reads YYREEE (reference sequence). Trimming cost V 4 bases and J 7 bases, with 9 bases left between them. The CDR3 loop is CASSGTGEQYF. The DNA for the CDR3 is TGTGCCAGCAGCGGGACTGGGGAGCAGTACTTC. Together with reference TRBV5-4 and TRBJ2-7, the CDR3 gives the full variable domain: ETGVTQSPTHLIKTRGQQVTLRCSSQSGHNTVSWYQQALGQGPQFIFQYYREEENGRGNFPPRFSGLQFPNYSSELNVNALELDDSALYLCASSGTGEQYFGPGTRLTVT.

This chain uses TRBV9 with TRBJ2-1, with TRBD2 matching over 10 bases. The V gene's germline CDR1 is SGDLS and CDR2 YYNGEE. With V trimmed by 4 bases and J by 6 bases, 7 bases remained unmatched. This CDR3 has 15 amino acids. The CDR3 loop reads CASSSPGLAINEQFF. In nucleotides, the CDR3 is TGTGCCAGCAGCTCACCGGGACTAGCGATCAATGAGCAGTTCTTC.

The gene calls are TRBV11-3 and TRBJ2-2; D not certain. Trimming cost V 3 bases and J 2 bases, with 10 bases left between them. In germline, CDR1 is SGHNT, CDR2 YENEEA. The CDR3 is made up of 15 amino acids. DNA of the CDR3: TGTGCCAGCAGCTTTAGACACCTAAACACCGGGGAGCTGTTTTTT. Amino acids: CASSFRHLNTGELFF.

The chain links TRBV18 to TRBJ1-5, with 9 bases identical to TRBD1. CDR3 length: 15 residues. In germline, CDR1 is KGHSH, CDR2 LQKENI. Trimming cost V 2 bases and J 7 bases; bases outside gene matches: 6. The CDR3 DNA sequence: TGTGCCAGCTCACCAAGGGGACAGGGACGCCAGCCCCAGCATTTT. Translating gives CASSPRGQGRQPQHF.

CDR3: CASKQAWMETQYF. In DNA, the CDR3 is TGTGCCAGCAAACAGGCCTGGATGGAGACCCAGTACTTC. The V and J genes are TRBV2 and TRBJ2-5, with D maybe TRBD1 (5 bases). The CDR3 runs to 13 residues. Trimming shortened V by 7 bases and J by 5 bases, and 14 bases separated the two germline ends. Per the germline V gene, CDR1 is SNHLY and CDR2 is FYNNEI.

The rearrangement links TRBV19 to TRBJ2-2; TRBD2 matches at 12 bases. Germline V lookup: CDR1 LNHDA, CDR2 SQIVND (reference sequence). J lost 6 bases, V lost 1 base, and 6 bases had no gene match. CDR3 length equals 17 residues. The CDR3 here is CASSIGLAGGPAGELFF. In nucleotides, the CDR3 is TGTGCCAGTAGTATAGGCCTAGCGGGGGGGCCCGCCGGGGAGCTGTTTTTT.

Here the CDR3 DNA reads TGTGCCACCAGTGAATCCGGGCATGAAGGGGCTAATGAAAAACTGTTTTTT. Residues: CATSESGHEGANEKLFF. The chain employs TRBV24-1 and TRBJ1-4; D is perhaps TRBD1 (5 bases). This CDR3 comprises 17 residues. Per the germline V gene, CDR1 is KGHDR and CDR2 is SFDVKD. The germline V and J ends were trimmed by 4 bases and 3 bases, with 17 bases remaining between them.

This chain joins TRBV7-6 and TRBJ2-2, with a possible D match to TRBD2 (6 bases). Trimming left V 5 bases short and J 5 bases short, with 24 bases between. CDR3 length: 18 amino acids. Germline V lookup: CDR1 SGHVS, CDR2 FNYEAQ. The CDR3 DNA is TGTGCCAGCAGCCGCTTGGCCCTAGGACCAGGGAGGACCGGGGAGCTGTTTTTT. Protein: CASSRLALGPGRTGELFF. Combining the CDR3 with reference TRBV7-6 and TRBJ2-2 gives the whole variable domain GAGVSQSPRYKVTKRGQDVALRCDPISGHVSLYWYRQALGQGPEFLTYFNYEAQQDKSGLPNDRFSAERPEGSISTLTIQRTEQRDSAMYRCASSRLALGPGRTGELFFGEGSRLTVL.

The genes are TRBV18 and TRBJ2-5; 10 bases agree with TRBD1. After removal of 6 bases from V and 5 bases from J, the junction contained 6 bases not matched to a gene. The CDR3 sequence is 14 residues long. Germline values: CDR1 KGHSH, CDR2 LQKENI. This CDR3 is CASSRDRGGETQYF. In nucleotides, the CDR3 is TGTGCCAGCTCGCGGGACAGGGGAGGCGAGACCCAGTACTTC.

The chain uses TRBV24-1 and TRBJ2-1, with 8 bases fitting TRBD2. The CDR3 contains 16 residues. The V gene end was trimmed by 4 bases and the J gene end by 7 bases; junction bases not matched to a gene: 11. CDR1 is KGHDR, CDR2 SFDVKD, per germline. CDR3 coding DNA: TGTGCCACCAGTGACCTTAGCGGGGCCCCGGGGAATGAGCAGTTCTTC. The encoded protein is CATSDLSGAPGNEQFF.

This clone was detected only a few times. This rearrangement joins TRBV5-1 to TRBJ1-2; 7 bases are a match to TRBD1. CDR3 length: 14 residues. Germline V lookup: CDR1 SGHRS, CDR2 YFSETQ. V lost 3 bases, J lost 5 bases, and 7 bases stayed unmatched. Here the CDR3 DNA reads TGCGCCAGCAGCTCCCCGGGACAGCTGTATGGCTACACCTTC. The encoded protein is CASSSPGQLYGYTF. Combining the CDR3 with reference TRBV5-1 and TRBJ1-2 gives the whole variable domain KAGVTQTPRYLIKTRGQQVTLSCSPISGHRSVSWYQQTPGQGLQFLFEYFSETQRNKGNFPGRFSGRQFSNSRSEMNVSTLELGDSALYLCASSSPGQLYGYTFGSGTRLTVV.

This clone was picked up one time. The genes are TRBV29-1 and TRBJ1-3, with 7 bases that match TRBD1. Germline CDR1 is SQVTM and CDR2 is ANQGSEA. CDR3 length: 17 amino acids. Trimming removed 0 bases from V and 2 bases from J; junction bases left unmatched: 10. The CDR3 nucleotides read TGCAGCGTTGAAGATCATATTACCGACAGGGCTGGAAACACCATATATTTT. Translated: CSVEDHITDRAGNTIYF.